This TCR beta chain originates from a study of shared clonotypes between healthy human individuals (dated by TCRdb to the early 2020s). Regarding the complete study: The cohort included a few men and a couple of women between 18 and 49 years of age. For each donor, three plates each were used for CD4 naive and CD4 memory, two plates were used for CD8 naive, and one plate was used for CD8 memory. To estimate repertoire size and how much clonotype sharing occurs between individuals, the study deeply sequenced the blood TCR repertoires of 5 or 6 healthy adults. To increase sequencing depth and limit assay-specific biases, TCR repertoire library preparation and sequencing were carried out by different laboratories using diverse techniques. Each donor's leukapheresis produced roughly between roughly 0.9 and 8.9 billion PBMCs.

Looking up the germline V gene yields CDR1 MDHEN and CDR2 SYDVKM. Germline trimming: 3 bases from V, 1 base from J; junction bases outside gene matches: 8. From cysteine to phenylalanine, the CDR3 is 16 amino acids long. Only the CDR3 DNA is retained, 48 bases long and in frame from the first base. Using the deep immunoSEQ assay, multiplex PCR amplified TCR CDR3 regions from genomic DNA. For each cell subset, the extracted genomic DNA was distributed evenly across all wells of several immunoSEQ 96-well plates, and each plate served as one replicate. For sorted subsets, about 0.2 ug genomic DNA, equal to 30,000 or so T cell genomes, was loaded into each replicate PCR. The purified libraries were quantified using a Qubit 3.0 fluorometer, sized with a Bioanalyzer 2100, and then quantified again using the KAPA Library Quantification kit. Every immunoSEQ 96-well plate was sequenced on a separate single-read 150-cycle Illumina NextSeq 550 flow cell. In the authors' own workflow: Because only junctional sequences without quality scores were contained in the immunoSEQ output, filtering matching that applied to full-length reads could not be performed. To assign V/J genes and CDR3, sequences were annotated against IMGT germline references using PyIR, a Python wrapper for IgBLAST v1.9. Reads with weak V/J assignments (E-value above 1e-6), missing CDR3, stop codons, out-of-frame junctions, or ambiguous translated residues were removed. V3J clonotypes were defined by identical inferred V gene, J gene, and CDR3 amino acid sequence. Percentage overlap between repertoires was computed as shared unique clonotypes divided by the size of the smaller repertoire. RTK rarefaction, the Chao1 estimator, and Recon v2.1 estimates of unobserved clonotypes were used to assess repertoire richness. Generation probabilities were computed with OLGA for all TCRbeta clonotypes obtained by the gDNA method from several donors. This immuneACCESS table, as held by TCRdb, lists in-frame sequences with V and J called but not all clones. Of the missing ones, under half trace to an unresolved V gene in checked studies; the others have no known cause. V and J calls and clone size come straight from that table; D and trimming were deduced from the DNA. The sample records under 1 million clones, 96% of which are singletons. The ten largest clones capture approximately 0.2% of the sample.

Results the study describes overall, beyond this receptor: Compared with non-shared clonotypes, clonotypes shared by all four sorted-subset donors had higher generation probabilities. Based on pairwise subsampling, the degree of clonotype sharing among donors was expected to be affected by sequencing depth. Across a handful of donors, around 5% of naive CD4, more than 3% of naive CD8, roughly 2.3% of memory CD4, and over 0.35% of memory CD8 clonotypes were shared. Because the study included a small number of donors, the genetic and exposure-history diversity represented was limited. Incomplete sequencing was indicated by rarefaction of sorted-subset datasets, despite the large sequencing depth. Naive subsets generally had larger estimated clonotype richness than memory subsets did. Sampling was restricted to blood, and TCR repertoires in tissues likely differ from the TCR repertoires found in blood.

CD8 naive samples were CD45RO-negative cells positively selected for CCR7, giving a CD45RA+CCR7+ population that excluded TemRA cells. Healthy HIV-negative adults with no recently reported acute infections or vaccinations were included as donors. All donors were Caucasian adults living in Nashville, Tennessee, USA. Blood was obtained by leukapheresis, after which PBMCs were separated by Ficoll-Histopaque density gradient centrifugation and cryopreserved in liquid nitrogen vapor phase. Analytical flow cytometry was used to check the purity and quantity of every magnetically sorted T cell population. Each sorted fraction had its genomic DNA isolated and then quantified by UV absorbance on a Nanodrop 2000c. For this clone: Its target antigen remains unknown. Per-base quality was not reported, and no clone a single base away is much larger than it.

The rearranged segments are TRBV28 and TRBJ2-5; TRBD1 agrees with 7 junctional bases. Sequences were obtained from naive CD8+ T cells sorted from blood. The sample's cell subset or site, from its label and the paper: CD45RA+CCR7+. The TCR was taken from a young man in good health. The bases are TGTGCCAGCAGTTTCGTCCGGACAGGCAGCCAAGAGACCCAGTACTTC. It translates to CASSFVRTGSQETQYF. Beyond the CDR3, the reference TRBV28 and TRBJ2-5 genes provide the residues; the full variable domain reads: DVKVTQSSRYLVKRTGEKVFLECVQDMDHENMFWYRQDPGLGLRLIYFSYDVKMKEKGDIPEGYSVSREKKERFSLILESASTNQTSMYLCASSFVRTGSQETQYFGPGTRLLVL.